The clone carrying this TCR beta chain has a handful of counts. The data were taken from a study of OX40 agonist ivuxolimab in advanced cancers. Study-wide background: The patients received ivuxolimab by intravenous route every 2 weeks at 0.01 to 10 mg/kg. Those enrolled were approximately 87% male, with a mean age of approximately 60 years and ages from 23 to 79.

Trimming stripped 8 bases from V and 7 bases from J, with 29 bases between. This CDR3 has 16 amino acids. Per the germline V gene, CDR1 is GTSNPN and CDR2 is SVGIG (reference sequence). Profiling relied on immunoSEQ multiplex PCR, and the TCRdb table lists in-frame clones only, not all of them. The sample lists under 35,000 clones; 70% to 80% were seen once. The source was CD4+ or CD8+ T cells sorted from blood, collected in a trial of the OX40 agonist ivuxolimab. The chain is built from TRBV30 and TRBJ1-2; D is perhaps TRBD1 (5 bases). The sequence derives from an adult with an advanced solid tumor such as melanoma, head and neck, liver or kidney cancer. In DNA form, the CDR3 reads TGTGCCGTTCTTTCAGGGATAGCGGCGGTATTCTCTGGCTACACCTTC. This sequence encodes CAVLSGIAAVFSGYTF. Together with reference TRBV30 and TRBJ1-2, the CDR3 gives the full variable domain: SQTIHQWPATLVQPVGSPLSLECTVEGTSNPNLYWYRQAAGRGLQLLFYSVGIGQISSEVPQNLSASRPQDRQFILSSKKLLLSDSGFYLCAVLSGIAAVFSGYTFGSGTRLTVV.